This T cell receptor (beta chain) was sequenced during a study of CD8 T cells in Susac syndrome. The CDR3 is 19 amino acids. CDR1 and CDR2 (germline): SGHRS, YFSETQ. Trimming at V came to 0 bases and at J to 0 bases, leaving 11 bases not matched to a gene. The RNA input was 0.5 to 1 ug, and it was reverse transcribed with random hexamers. In TCRdb, the immunoSEQ multiplex PCR reads were re-called with MiXCR into one record per CDR3 protein. The table records 77,000 or so distinct CDR3 sequences, approximately 94% of them present only once. The sequencing input was CD4+ T cells from PBMCs. The receptor was derived from a human donor with Susac syndrome. The V call is TRBV5-1, the J call TRBJ2-3; 9 bases map to TRBD2. The chain's CDR3 is CASSLAGNSGGSSTDTQYF. The CDR3, as DNA: TGCGCCAGCAGCTTGGCGGGTAATAGCGGGGGTTCCAGCACAGATACGCAGTATTTT.